This TCR beta chain originates from a study of graft-versus-host responses after intestinal transplantation. Using immunoSEQ multiplex PCR, the repertoire was profiled, and TCRdb retains in-frame clones only, with some absent. The data contain about 7,000 clones, about 28% of them singletons. Around 200,000 CFSE-labeled responder cells were plated with around 200,000 irradiated, violet-dye-labeled stimulator cells. The CDR3 consists of 14 residues. J was trimmed by 5 bases and V by 1 base; bases with no gene match: 2. Germline values: CDR1 SGHTA, CDR2 FQGNSA. The receptor comes from a human patient who was an organ donor for intestinal transplantation. This chain uses TRBV7-2 with TRBJ1-5; 7 bases map to TRBD1. Sequencing used alloreactive CD8+ T cells from a mixed lymphocyte reaction culture, obtained before transplantation. Documented subset: CFSE-low proliferating T cells sorted from approximately 6-day pre-transplant mixed lymphocyte reaction (GvH or HvG direction). In DNA form, the CDR3 reads TGTGCCAGCAGCTTAGTCACAGGGGATCAGCCCCAGCATTTT. It yields the protein CASSLVTGDQPQHF.